Included here is one T cell receptor (beta chain) sequence, with context. Its target is not known. This record comes from a study of T cell responses to AZD1222 COVID-19 vaccine. Findings and caveats of the study: Mostly white British, mostly female donors; authors suggested clonal diversity may be underestimated.

The repertoire was sequenced with immunoSEQ multiplex PCR; TCRdb's copy has only in-frame clones and lacks some. This sample carries around 150,000 clones, over 75% of them seen once, and the ten largest clones take 7.9%. Sequencing used peripheral blood, obtained 28 days after the second dose of the MenACWY control vaccine. The TCR comes from an adult who received the MenACWY meningococcal vaccine as a control.

In nucleotides, the CDR3 is TGCGCCAGCAGCTTGGTTAGCGGGAGTCGCTATGAGCAGTTCTTC. This encodes CASSLVSGSRYEQFF. The J gene is TRBJ2-1, the V gene TRBV5-1; TRBD2 matches 9 bases. Trimming removed 0 bases from V and 8 bases from J; junction bases left unmatched: 6. The CDR3 is made up of 15 amino acids. From germline, CDR1 is SGHRS and CDR2 YFSETQ.